Sequencing of this TCR beta chain was carried out in a study of beta chain features in type 1 diabetes. Study-wide context: Patient and healthy donor groups were alike in age, gender and cell yields.

The authors sorted CD4+ naive, central memory, regulatory and stem cell-like memory cells via CD45RO/CCR7/CD25/CD127/CD95/CD27. Sorting produced populations that all topped 98% purity. Details on this clone: What it recognizes is unknown.

The CDR3 sequence is 15 residues long. The ends lost 7 bases at V and 1 base at J; junction bases unmatched: 7. Germline-derived CDR1 and CDR2 are MDHEN and SYDVKM. Reverse transcription of all isolated RNA meant that expressed TCRB transcripts were sequenced. TCRdb's copy holds only in-frame clones and misses some; the assay was immunoSEQ multiplex PCR. The profile shows fewer than 350,000 clones, approximately 16% of them singletons. Findings of the study overall: When Type 1 diabetes patients were examined, their TCRB CDR3s proved moderately but significantly shorter in all four CD4+ subsets. The similarity of naive, central memory and Treg TCRB repertoires appeared greater among patients than among healthy donors.

The sample comprised naive CD4+ T cells from blood. The chain joins TRBV28 to TRBJ2-7, with 10 bases aligning to TRBD1. This sequence was found in a man aged 18 to 29 with type 1 diabetes. The chain's CDR3 is CASTPSGQGSYEQYF. The CDR3 DNA sequence: TGTGCCAGCACCCCTTCGGGACAGGGGTCCTACGAGCAGTACTTC.